This TCR beta chain was sequenced in a study of response to subunit inactivated influenza vaccine. Each CDR3 protein gets one entry after TCRdb re-called the RT-PCR reads with MiXCR. The sample carries about 170,000 distinct CDR3 sequences, approximately 12% recorded once. The CDR3 is made up of 16 amino acids. From germline, CDR1 is SQVTM and CDR2 ANQGSEA. V gave up 4 bases and J gave up 5 bases, with 22 bases separating them. Ten or more counts support this clonotype. In addition, the sample was reused for a study of T cells expressing NK-cell markers. That publication notes: cDNA encoding TCR beta was synthesized via 5'RACE template switching incorporating UMIs.

The receptor was derived from a man aged 50-59 years who received an inactivated influenza vaccine. The chain is built from TRBV29-1 and TRBJ2-3; tentative D call: TRBD2 (7 bases). This material consisted of CD8+ T cells sorted from PBMCs, taken about 13 days after vaccination. CDR3: CSVVGGSPSGVDTQYF. The CDR3, as DNA: TGCAGCGTTGTCGGCGGGAGCCCATCAGGGGTAGATACGCAGTATTTT.